This T cell receptor (beta chain) was documented in a study of blood T cell repertoires in COVID-19. Background on the study: T cells, B-cell-depleted T cells, or PBMCs provided the cDNA or gDNA that served as material.

Original handling: Scientists estimated how many nucleated cells there were by amplifying reference gene primers. The data were produced by immunoSEQ multiplex PCR, yet TCRdb's version contains in-frame clones alone and is incomplete. V and J calls plus clone size are reproduced from that table; the DNA served to infer D and trimming. The sample consists of 160,000 or so clones, just under 90% of them appearing once. Seattle patients were enrolled during active infection and followed longitudinally. Concerning this clone itself: At the DNA level, this CDR3 is encoded by other sequences in the same sample as well.

Sequencing used peripheral blood. This sequence originates from a woman in her 70s with COVID-19, enrolled during active disease.

The DNA for the CDR3 is TGTGCCAGCAGCTACAGGGGCACTAATGAAAAACTGTTTTTT. It specifies CASSYRGTNEKLFF. J is TRBJ1-4 and V is TRBV6-5, with TRBD1 identical over 7 bases. CDR1 and CDR2 (germline): MNHEY, SVGAGI. This CDR3 has 14 residues. Trimming at V came to 6 bases and at J to 2 bases, leaving 3 bases not matched to a gene.